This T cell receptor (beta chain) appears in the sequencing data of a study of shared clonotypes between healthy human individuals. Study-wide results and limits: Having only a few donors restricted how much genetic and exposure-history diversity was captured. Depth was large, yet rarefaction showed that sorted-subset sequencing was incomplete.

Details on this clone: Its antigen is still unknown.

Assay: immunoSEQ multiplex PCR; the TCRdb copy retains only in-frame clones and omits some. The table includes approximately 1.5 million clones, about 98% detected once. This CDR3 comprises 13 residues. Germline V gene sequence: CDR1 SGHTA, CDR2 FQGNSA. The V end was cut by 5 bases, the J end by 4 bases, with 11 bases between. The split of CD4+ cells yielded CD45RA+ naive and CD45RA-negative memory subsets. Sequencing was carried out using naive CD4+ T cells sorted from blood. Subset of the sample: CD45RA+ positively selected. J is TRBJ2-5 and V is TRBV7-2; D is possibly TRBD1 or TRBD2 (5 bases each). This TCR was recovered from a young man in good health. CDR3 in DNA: TGTGCCAGCAGCAGAGCAGGGACAGAGACCCAGTACTTC. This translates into CASSRAGTETQYF.